The 29 T cell receptor beta chains given below trace back to one sample, sequenced in a study of blood T cell repertoires in COVID-19. Repertoires were generated with immunoSEQ multiplex PCR, while TCRdb's copy carries only in-frame clones and drops some. The sample includes 15,000 to 20,000 clones, about 90% of them seen just once. The sample comprised peripheral blood. The receptors here all came from a human donor in a cohort sampled during active COVID-19.

The V and J genes are TRBV5-1 and TRBJ1-1; D is unclear. The V gene's germline CDR1 is SGHRS and CDR2 YFSETQ. The CDR3 totals 9 residues. Trimming stripped 9 bases from V and 13 bases from J, with 13 bases between. CDR3 protein: CANWVCGFF. DNA of the CDR3: TGCGCCAACTGGGTTTGCGGTTTCTTT.

The chain combines TRBV10-3 with TRBJ1-2, with 9 bases fitting TRBD1. CDR3 size: 15 residues. The ends lost 7 bases at V and 0 bases at J; junction bases unmatched: 6. From germline, CDR1 is ENHRY and CDR2 SYGVKD. The CDR3, as DNA: TGTGCCATCACCAACGGACAGGGGACTAACTATGGCTACACCTTC. Its protein product is CAITNGQGTNYGYTF.

The CDR3 nucleotides are TGTGCCAGCAAAGCGGGCAGGGGGGACACTGAAGCTTTCTTT. As protein: CASKAGRGDTEAFF. The genes are TRBV6-5 and TRBJ1-1; TRBD1 agrees at 7 bases. Germline values: CDR1 MNHEY, CDR2 SVGAGI. The CDR3 length is 14 residues. V gave up 7 bases and J gave up 3 bases; unmatched junction bases: 8.

The J gene is TRBJ1-1, the V gene TRBV11-2, with D possibly matching TRBD1 (5 bases). Trimming removed 2 bases at V and 3 bases at J, with 7 bases between. The CDR3 is 13 amino acids. Germline CDR1 reads SGHAT; CDR2 reads FQNNGV. CDR3 bases: TGTGCCAGCAGCTTACAGGGCGACACTGAAGCTTTCTTT. Encoded protein: CASSLQGDTEAFF.

The J gene is TRBJ2-2, the V gene TRBV9, with 12 bases identical to TRBD2. CDR3 size: 17 residues. Germline values: CDR1 SGDLS, CDR2 YYNGEE. V lost 4 bases and J lost 5; bases outside the gene matches: 9. The CDR3 sequence is CASSPRTSGDPTGELFF. The CDR3 bases are TGTGCCAGCAGCCCCCGGACTAGCGGGGACCCGACCGGGGAGCTGTTTTTT.

This sequence joins TRBV28 and TRBJ1-5; tentatively, D is TRBD1 (6 bases). The V end lost 3 bases, the J end lost 0 bases, and 12 bases lay between the germline ends. From germline, CDR1 is MDHEN and CDR2 SYDVKM. The CDR3 loop spans 16 amino acids. This chain's CDR3 is CASSFYGTISNQPQHF. The CDR3 DNA sequence: TGTGCCAGCAGTTTTTATGGGACAATTAGCAATCAGCCCCAGCATTTT.

A single count supports this clone. The chain uses TRBV6-5 and TRBJ2-5; 8 positions agree with TRBD1. Germline V gene data show CDR1 as MNHEY and CDR2 as SVGAGI. This CDR3 comprises 15 residues. V was clipped by 7 bases and J by 10 bases; unmatched bases: 17. CDR3: CASIPRQGAAKGQYF. In DNA, the CDR3 is TGTGCCAGCATTCCTCGGCAGGGGGCGGCGAAAGGCCAGTACTTC.

V and J are TRBV24-1 and TRBJ1-5, with 7 bases fitting TRBD1. V lost 4 bases to trimming and J lost 5 bases; unmatched junction nucleotides: 4. Germline CDR1 and CDR2: KGHDR and SFDVKD. The CDR3 spans 14 residues. The CDR3 coding sequence is TGTGCCACCAGTGAGTCTGACAGGGATCAGCCCCAGCATTTT. Protein: CATSESDRDQPQHF.

The rearrangement uses TRBV6-2 or TRBV6-3 and TRBJ1-1, with D perhaps matching TRBD1 (5 bases). Germline assignment: CDR1 MNHEY and CDR2 SVGEGT. The CDR3 loop spans 14 amino acids. The V end was cut by 2 bases, the J end by 3 bases, with 10 bases between. In DNA form, the CDR3 reads TGTGCCAGCAGTTACGGTCAGGGTCACACTGAAGCTTTCTTT. Protein product: CASSYGQGHTEAFF.

J is TRBJ2-5 and V is TRBV24-1, with TRBD1 identical over 7 bases. This CDR3 region has 16 residues. Germline V lookup: CDR1 KGHDR, CDR2 SFDVKD. After removal of 4 bases from V and 5 bases from J, the junction contained 12 bases not matched to a gene. CDR3 residues: CATSESVLQGIETQYF. Written as DNA, the CDR3 is TGTGCCACCAGTGAATCCGTCTTACAGGGGATCGAGACCCAGTACTTC.

The chain recombines TRBV3-1 (or the pseudogene TRBV3-2) with TRBJ2-1, with D tentatively TRBD1 (5 bases). CDR3 length equals 13 residues. Per germline, CDR1 LGHDT and CDR2 YNNKEL (reference sequence). The V end lost 4 bases, the J end lost 5 bases, and 9 bases lay between the germline ends. The CDR3 nucleotides read TGTGCCAGCAGCCCGGACACCCACAATGAGCAGTTCTTC. It translates to CASSPDTHNEQFF.

The chain employs TRBV15 and TRBJ2-1; 8 nucleotides agree with TRBD2. The CDR3 spans 15 residues. Germline CDR1 LNHNV, CDR2 YYDKDF (reference sequence). Trimming at V came to 1 base and at J to 3 bases, leaving 2 bases not matched to a gene. Written as DNA, the CDR3 is TGTGCCACCAGCAGAGGGCGGGGGGTCTACAATGAGCAGTTCTTC. This gives the protein CATSRGRGVYNEQFF. The whole variable domain, remainder taken from reference TRBV15 and TRBJ2-1, is DAMVIQNPRYQVTQFGKPVTLSCSQTLNHNVMYWYQQKSSQAPKLLFHYYDKDFNNEADTPDNFQSRRPNTSFCFLDIRSPGLGDTAMYLCATSRGRGVYNEQFFGPGTRLTVL.

The count of this clone is one. This sequence joins TRBV2 and TRBJ2-3; D ambiguous. The V end lost 8 bases, the J end lost 2 bases, and 17 bases lay between the germline ends. Germline loops: CDR1 SNHLY, CDR2 FYNNEI. The CDR3 totals 15 residues. The CDR3 here is CASDTDSLSTDTQYF. The CDR3 DNA reads as TGTGCCAGCGACACCGATTCACTCTCCACAGATACGCAGTATTTT.

The chain joins TRBV5-1 to TRBJ1-1, with 9 bases matching TRBD1. The V and J ends lost 5 bases and 4 bases, in that order; junction bases with no gene match: 9. Germline loops: CDR1 SGHRS, CDR2 YFSETQ. This CDR3 is 15 amino acids long. The CDR3 sequence is CASSLPGTGFTEAFF. The CDR3 DNA sequence: TGCGCCAGCAGTTTACCCGGGACAGGGTTCACTGAAGCTTTCTTT.

The rearrangement uses TRBV3-1 (or the pseudogene TRBV3-2) and TRBJ1-6; D is undetermined. Germline CDR1 LGHDT, CDR2 YNNKEL (reference sequence). The CDR3 is 13 residues long. Trimming took off 4 bases at V and 7 bases at J, with 8 bases between the two ends. CDR3 nucleotides: TGTGCCAGCAGCCGAGGTGGGAATTCACCCCTCCACTTT. It translates to CASSRGGNSPLHF.

This CDR3 reads CASSRRVGQGVDQPQHF. CDR3 DNA: TGCGCCAGCAGCCGAAGGGTAGGACAGGGGGTGGATCAGCCCCAGCATTTT. This chain joins TRBV4-1 and TRBJ1-5; 10 nucleotides match TRBD1. The germline gives CDR1 MGHRA, CDR2 YSYEKL. The CDR3 loop spans 17 amino acids. V gave up 4 bases and J gave up 5 bases; unmatched junction bases: 11.

The chain has TRBV15 and TRBJ2-7; TRBD2 matches 9 bases. The germline CDR1 and CDR2 sequences are LNHNV and YYDKDF (reference sequence). This CDR3 is 15 amino acids long. Unmatched junction bases numbered 5, after V lost 1 base and J lost 4 bases. The CDR3, as DNA: TGTGCCACCAGCAGAGGGACAGCGGGGGGTTACGAGCAGTACTTC. Protein sequence: CATSRGTAGGYEQYF. Full variable domain (outside the CDR3, taken from reference TRBV15 and TRBJ2-7): DAMVIQNPRYQVTQFGKPVTLSCSQTLNHNVMYWYQQKSSQAPKLLFHYYDKDFNNEADTPDNFQSRRPNTSFCFLDIRSPGLGDTAMYLCATSRGTAGGYEQYFGPGTRLTVT.

This chain uses TRBV9 with TRBJ1-6; D uncertain. This CDR3 region has 15 residues. CDR1 and CDR2 from the germline V gene are SGDLS and YYNGEE. Trimming removed 0 bases from V and 7 bases from J, with 11 bases in between. CDR3 sequence (DNA): TGTGCCAGCAGCGTAGGTGCGGTTCCCAATTCACCCCTCCACTTT. The encoded protein is CASSVGAVPNSPLHF.

The rearrangement uses TRBV27 and TRBJ1-5; 7 nucleotides line up with TRBD1. V was pared by 5 bases and J by 2 bases, with 3 bases of the junction left unmatched. Germline assignment: CDR1 MNHEY and CDR2 SMNVEV (reference sequence). The CDR3 is 14 residues long. The CDR3 here is CASSPGTGNQPQHF. CDR3 DNA sequence: TGTGCCAGCAGTCCCGGGACAGGCAATCAGCCCCAGCATTTT.

The chain joins TRBV6-6 to TRBJ1-2, with no clear D. V lost 4 bases, J lost 8 bases, and 8 bases lay in between. CDR1 is MNHNY and CDR2 is SVGAGI in the germline V gene (reference sequence). The CDR3 has 11 amino acids. The CDR3 protein is CASSSPGGYTF. DNA for the CDR3: TGTGCCAGCAGTTCTCCCGGGGGCTACACCTTC.

The chain joins TRBV5-1 to TRBJ1-2; 9 positions agree with TRBD1. V shed 4 bases and J 4 bases; nucleotides not matched to a gene: 8. Per germline, CDR1 SGHRS and CDR2 YFSETQ. This CDR3 has 15 residues. CDR3 sequence: CASSPEGQGLYGYTF. The CDR3 DNA reads TGCGCCAGCAGCCCAGAGGGACAGGGCCTCTATGGCTACACCTTC.

The genes are TRBV21-1 and TRBJ1-1. TRBV21-1 is termed a pseudogene. The CDR3 spans 16 residues. CDR3 loop: CASSKESGGTNTEAFF. The CDR3 coding sequence is TGTGCCAGCAGCAAAGAAAGCGGGGGTACGAACACTGAAGCTTTCTTT.

For the CDR3, the DNA is TGTGCCAGCAGCCAGGACAGGGGCTCCTACAATGAGCAGTTCTTC. It yields the protein CASSQDRGSYNEQFF. V usage is TRBV11-2 and J usage is TRBJ2-1, with TRBD1 matching over 9 bases. Unmatched junction bases numbered 2, after V lost 5 bases and J lost 0 bases. Germline values: CDR1 SGHAT, CDR2 FQNNGV. This CDR3 spans 15 amino acids.

The V gene is TRBV6-6, the J gene TRBJ1-4, with 11 nucleotides matching TRBD1. Trimming cost V 8 bases and J 8 bases; bases outside gene matches: 10. The V gene's germline CDR1 is MNHNY and CDR2 SVGAGI (reference sequence). This CDR3 is 15 amino acids long. In nucleotides, the CDR3 is TGTGCCAGCCGCTTCGGACAGGGGGCGCAGGAAAAACTGTTTTTT. Translation: CASRFGQGAQEKLFF.

The V call is TRBV5-1, the J call TRBJ2-2; weak D call: TRBD1 (5 bases). Germline CDR1 SGHRS, CDR2 YFSETQ. Deletions cut 0 bases from V and 6 bases from J, with 12 bases between. The CDR3 consists of 15 residues. The DNA for the CDR3 is TGCGCCAGCAGCTTGGGGCCGGTGGGGCCCGGGGAGCTGTTTTTT. Its protein is CASSLGPVGPGELFF. The whole variable domain, remainder taken from reference TRBV5-1 and TRBJ2-2, is KAGVTQTPRYLIKTRGQQVTLSCSPISGHRSVSWYQQTPGQGLQFLFEYFSETQRNKGNFPGRFSGRQFSNSRSEMNVSTLELGDSALYLCASSLGPVGPGELFFGEGSRLTVL.

This rearrangement joins TRBV14 to TRBJ2-7; 14 bases fit TRBD2. With 3 bases clipped from V and 4 bases from J, the junction kept 11 bases outside the gene matches. Germline loops: CDR1 SGHDN, CDR2 FVKESK. The CDR3 contains 18 residues. In DNA form, the CDR3 reads TGTGCCAGCAGCCACGTCCCGGGACTAGCGGGAGAACTGTACGAGCAGTACGTC. As protein: CASSHVPGLAGELYEQYV.

The J gene is TRBJ1-2, the V gene TRBV4-3; 7 nucleotides align to TRBD1. Germline V gene lookup returns CDR1 LGHNA and CDR2 YSLEER. The CDR3 spans 15 residues. Trimming cost V 4 bases and J 6 bases; bases outside gene matches: 11. The CDR3 DNA is TGCGCCAGCAGCCCTCCTACGACAGGGCCAAATGGCTACACCTTC. Its translation: CASSPPTTGPNGYTF.

CDR3 DNA sequence: TGTGCCTGGAGTGTACAAGGGGGTGACACTGAAGCTTTCTTT. Its protein product is CAWSVQGGDTEAFF. The chain links TRBV30 to TRBJ1-1; TRBD1 might be the D (6 bases). The CDR3 loop spans 14 amino acids. Looked up from germline, CDR1 is GTSNPN and CDR2 is SVGIG (reference sequence). Trimming took off 0 bases at V and 3 bases at J, with 11 bases between the two ends.

This clone was seen only once. The chain recombines TRBV4-1 with TRBJ1-1, with 8 bases aligning to TRBD1. In germline, CDR1 is MGHRA, CDR2 YSYEKL. The ends lost 0 bases at V and 6 bases at J; junction bases unmatched: 12. The CDR3 consists of 17 residues. CDR3 DNA: TGCGCCAGCAGCCAAGATGATGGTTGGACAGGGCTTTCTGAAGCTTTCTTT. It codes for CASSQDDGWTGLSEAFF.